The 24 T cell receptor beta chains in this list originate from one sample, sequenced in a study of regulatory T cells in long-lasting Graves disease. Time point defined: newly diagnosed GD, antithyroid drugs for less than 3 months. RNA extracted from PBMCs served as the sequencing template. Researchers made TCR beta libraries by using iRepertoire HTBI primers and running Arm-PCR on CDR3 regions. TCRdb reanalysed the multiplex PCR reads using MiXCR and keeps one entry per CDR3 protein. The sample carries roughly 500,000 distinct CDR3 sequences, around 15% recorded once. The sample was also linked to a second study, of T cells in Graves' hyperthyroidism and ophthalmopathy.

The sequenced sample was peripheral blood mononuclear cells (PBMCs), obtained at new diagnosis, from a patient treated with antithyroid drugs. The receptor source for this set is a woman aged 45 to 65 with Graves disease.

This clonotype was found many times. The J gene is TRBJ2-5, the V gene TRBV25-1; 10 positions agree with TRBD2. V trimming: 6 bases; J trimming: 1 base; junction bases outside the gene matches: 14. This CDR3 is 18 amino acids long. CDR1 and CDR2 (germline): MGHDK, SYGVNS. The CDR3 DNA sequence: TGTGCCAGCAGGGACCCTCGAAAGGCTAGCGGGAGCCAAGAGACCCAGTACTTC. Protein: CASRDPRKASGSQETQYF.

This clonotype was counted only a few times. This chain joins TRBV5-4 and TRBJ2-3; a possible D gene is TRBD1 (5 bases). The V gene lost 2 bases and the J gene lost 0 bases, with 16 bases spanning the gap. The germline gives CDR1 SGHNT, CDR2 YYREEE (reference sequence). This CDR3 is 17 amino acids long. CDR3 nucleotides: TGTGCCAGCAGCTTAGGACAAGTCGGTCTTAGCACAGATACGCAGTATTTT. This encodes CASSLGQVGLSTDTQYF.

V is TRBV19 and J is TRBJ1-4, with 7 bases identical to TRBD1. CDR3 length equals 15 residues. CDR1 is LNHDA, CDR2 SQIVND, per germline (reference sequence). The J segment lost 5 bases and the V segment lost 5 bases, leaving 8 bases of the junction unmatched. The CDR3, as DNA: TGTGCCAGTAGTGTTACGGGACAGAGGAATGAAAAACTGTTTTTT. Its translation is CASSVTGQRNEKLFF.

Note on this clonotype: With a much larger clone just one base away, this may be a read error. This chain uses TRBV6-2 or TRBV6-3 with TRBJ2-7; 13 bases map to TRBD2. Germline CDR1 and CDR2: MNHEY and SVGEGT. The CDR3 contains 16 residues. The CDR3 region is CTSSGQLAGGTYEQYF. CDR3 coding DNA: TGTACCAGCAGTGGACAACTAGCGGGAGGGACTTACGAGCAGTACTTC.

This clonotype was observed at least ten times. The chain employs TRBV7-8 and TRBJ1-5, with 10 nucleotides matching TRBD1. The J segment lost 6 bases and the V segment lost 4 bases, leaving 9 bases of the junction unmatched. The CDR3 sequence is 16 residues long. The germline CDR1 and CDR2 sequences are SGHVS and FQNEAQ. DNA for the CDR3: TGTGCCAGCAGCTCAGGGACAGGGGCCAGTAGTCAGCCCCAGCATTTT. Protein product: CASSSGTGASSQPQHF.

This clonotype has at least ten counts. The chain combines TRBV9 with TRBJ2-1; perhaps TRBD2 as D (6 bases). There are 15 residues in the CDR3. The germline V gene encodes CDR1 SGDLS and CDR2 YYNGEE. V was shortened by 0 bases and J by 2 bases, with 9 bases between the two germline ends. As DNA, the CDR3 is TGTGCCAGCAGCGTAGGTGGGAGGACCTACAATGAGCAGTTCTTC. Translated: CASSVGGRTYNEQFF.

This clonotype was detected ten times or more. The chain has TRBV11-2 and TRBJ2-1; 13 bases fit TRBD2. Trimming at V came to 0 bases and at J to 8 bases, leaving 7 bases not matched to a gene. This CDR3 comprises 17 residues. CDR1 and CDR2 from the germline V gene are SGHAT and FQNNGV. The CDR3 reads CASSLERRLAGGHEQFF. CDR3 DNA sequence: TGTGCCAGCAGCTTAGAGAGGCGACTAGCGGGAGGACATGAGCAGTTCTTC.

To note about this clonotype: This sequence may be a read error, since a much larger clone differs from it by one base. The chain combines TRBV5-6 with TRBJ2-1, with D possibly called TRBD1 or TRBD2 (5 bases each). The CDR3 has 14 amino acids. The germline CDR1 and CDR2 sequences are SGHDT and YYEEEE. CDR3 protein: CASGLALMRGEQFF. CDR3 in DNA: TGTGCCAGCGGCTTGGCTCTAATGAGGGGCGAGCAGTTCTTC. Combining the CDR3 with reference TRBV5-6 and TRBJ2-1 gives the whole variable domain DAGVTQSPTHLIKTRGQQVTLRCSPKSGHDTVSWYQQALGQGPQFIFQYYEEEERQRGNFPDRFSGHQFPNYSSELNVNALLLGDSALYLCASGLALMRGEQFFGPGTRLTVL.

This clonotype was seen at least ten times. V usage is TRBV2 and J usage is TRBJ1-4; TRBD1 agrees at 7 bases. CDR1 is SNHLY, CDR2 FYNNEI, per germline. V was clipped by 2 bases and J by 3 bases; unmatched bases: 3. This CDR3 comprises 15 residues. CDR3 sequence: CASSEQGTANEKLFF. The CDR3, as DNA: TGTGCCAGCAGTGAACAGGGGACAGCTAATGAAAAACTGTTTTTT.

This clonotype has at least ten counts. The rearrangement links TRBV7-9 to TRBJ2-1; TRBD1 might be the D (6 bases). Germline V lookup: CDR1 SEHNR, CDR2 FQNEAQ (reference sequence). Trimming took off 5 bases at V and 0 bases at J, with 11 bases between the two ends. The CDR3 length is 15 residues. The CDR3 loop reads CASSQRGSSYNEQFF. The DNA for the CDR3 is TGTGCCAGCAGCCAGAGGGGGAGCTCCTACAATGAGCAGTTCTTC.

This clonotype was observed a few times. This sequence may be a read error, since a much larger clone differs from it by one base. The rearrangement links TRBV30 to TRBJ2-1; 7 nucleotides agree with TRBD2. The CDR3 runs 11 residues. Unmatched junction bases numbered 2, after V lost 4 bases and J lost 8 bases. The germline V gene has CDR1 GTSNPN and CDR2 SVGIG (reference sequence). The CDR3 coding sequence is TGTGCCTGGAATAGCGGGTATGAGCAGTTCTTC. As protein: CAWNSGYEQFF.

In this sample, this clonotype turned up many times. The genes are TRBV13 and TRBJ2-7; 7 bases are shared with TRBD2. CDR1 and CDR2 (germline): PRHDT, FYEKMQ (reference sequence). V lost 4 bases to trimming and J lost 0 bases; unmatched junction nucleotides: 9. The CDR3 has 16 amino acids. This CDR3 reads CASSWGAGLSSYEQYF. The CDR3 nucleotides read TGTGCCAGCAGCTGGGGAGCGGGACTCAGCTCCTACGAGCAGTACTTC.

This clonotype showed up just once. This chain connects TRBV6-2 or TRBV6-3 to TRBJ2-1, with 7 bases lining up with TRBD2. Germline V gene data show CDR1 as MNHEY and CDR2 as SVGEGT. CDR3 length: 13 residues. Trimming cost V 7 bases and J 5 bases; bases outside gene matches: 5. CDR3 region: CASTRGVNNEQFF. CDR3 sequence (DNA): TGTGCCAGCACCCGGGGGGTGAACAATGAGCAGTTCTTC.

The chain couples TRBV5-1 to TRBJ2-3; D is possibly TRBD1 or TRBD2 (5 bases each). V shed 0 bases and J shed 2 bases, with 16 bases lying between them. Germline CDR1 reads SGHRS; CDR2 reads YFSETQ. CDR3 length equals 17 residues. In DNA form, the CDR3 reads TGCGCCAGCAGCTTGGCCTTTGAGGGGTCTACCACAGATACGCAGTATTTT. Translating it yields CASSLAFEGSTTDTQYF.

There are a few counts of this clonotype. The chain is built from TRBV9 and TRBJ2-1, with D uncertain. The CDR3 extends over 15 amino acids. Germline CDR1 reads SGDLS; CDR2 reads YYNGEE. The V gene lost 0 bases and the J gene lost 3 bases, with 10 bases spanning the gap. The CDR3 protein is CASSVAVGFYNEQFF. The CDR3 DNA is TGTGCCAGCAGCGTAGCTGTGGGTTTCTACAATGAGCAGTTCTTC.

At least ten counts were recorded for this clonotype. The chain couples TRBV29-1 to TRBJ2-2; maybe TRBD1 (6 bases). CDR1 is SQVTM and CDR2 is ANQGSEA in the germline V gene. The V end was cut by 4 bases, the J end by 5 bases, with 17 bases between. There are 15 residues in the CDR3. In DNA, the CDR3 is TGCAGCGTTGCAAAGAGGGGGTCCGGAACCGGGGAGCTGTTTTTT. The encoded protein is CSVAKRGSGTGELFF.

The sample holds a few counts of this clonotype. The gene calls are TRBV5-4 and TRBJ2-7; 11 positions agree with TRBD2. CDR3 length: 15 amino acids. Germline CDR1 SGHNT, CDR2 YYREEE (reference sequence). With V trimmed by 4 bases and J by 0 bases, 3 bases remained unmatched. The CDR3 bases are TGTGCCAGCAGCCGGACTAGCGGGCCCTCCTACGAGCAGTACTTC. This codes for CASSRTSGPSYEQYF.

Concerning this clonotype itself: Since a much larger clone is just one base distant, this may be a read error. The V call is TRBV11-3, the J call TRBJ2-3; D gene unclear. Germline CDR1 is SGHNT and CDR2 is YENEEA. The CDR3 is 13 residues long. CDR3 residues: CASSLADWDTHYF. Here the CDR3 DNA reads TGTGCCAGCAGCTTGGCCGACTGGGATACGCACTATTTT.

The sample holds many counts of this clonotype. The chain combines TRBV10-3 with TRBJ2-7; 10 bases align to TRBD2. The CDR3 is made up of 16 amino acids. After removal of 10 bases from V and 7 bases from J, the junction contained 19 bases not matched to a gene. Germline V lookup: CDR1 ENHRY, CDR2 SYGVKD. CDR3 sequence (DNA): TGTGCCACTAGGGGGGGGACCTTCCTAGCGGGAGAAGAGCAGTACTTC. It yields the protein CATRGGTFLAGEEQYF.

In this sample, this clonotype turned up many times. V gene TRBV11-2 combines with J gene TRBJ1-2; maybe TRBD1 (5 bases). Germline values: CDR1 SGHAT, CDR2 FQNNGV. Trimming cost V 3 bases and J 4 bases, with 9 bases left between them. The CDR3 sequence is 13 residues long. Written as DNA, the CDR3 is TGTGCCAGCAGCTTCTCCGGGGCCTATGGCTACACCTTC. Protein sequence: CASSFSGAYGYTF.

The V gene is TRBV7-6, the J gene TRBJ1-6; D is possibly TRBD1 (5 bases). CDR1 is SGHVS and CDR2 is FNYEAQ in the germline V gene. The CDR3 is made up of 17 amino acids. The germline V and J ends were trimmed by 4 bases and 4 bases, with 17 bases remaining between them. The CDR3 loop is CASSSDPGYSYNSPLHF. The CDR3 DNA is TGTGCCAGCAGCTCAGACCCAGGGTATTCATATAATTCACCCCTCCACTTT.

This clonotype is medium-sized in the sample. This sequence joins TRBV7-9 and TRBJ2-7; D may match TRBD1 or TRBD2 (5 bases each). The CDR3 covers 15 residues. Trimming stripped 1 base from V and 5 bases from J, with 15 bases between. Germline loops: CDR1 SEHNR, CDR2 FQNEAQ (reference sequence). CDR3 in amino acids: CASSLDGGFLNEQYF. The CDR3 nucleotides are TGTGCCAGCAGCTTAGATGGGGGATTTCTCAACGAGCAGTACTTC.

At least ten counts were recorded for this clonotype. V gene TRBV12-3 or TRBV12-4 combines with J gene TRBJ2-1; TRBD2 aligns across 7 bases. J was trimmed by 6 bases and V by 6 bases; bases with no gene match: 14. The CDR3 totals 16 residues. The CDR3 DNA follows: TGTGCCAGCAGACTAAGGGCGGGAGAAGCTCTCAATGAGCAGTTCTTC. The encoded protein is CASRLRAGEALNEQFF.

This clonotype was counted only a few times. The rearrangement links TRBV10-3 to TRBJ2-1, with 14 bases that match TRBD2. The CDR3 is 16 amino acids. Losses at the gene ends were 1 base for V and 12 bases for J; bases not matched to a gene: 8. In germline, CDR1 is ENHRY, CDR2 SYGVKD. CDR3 bases: TGTGCCATCAGTGAGTATCAGACTAGCGGGAGGGCCTGGCAGTTCTTC. Amino acids: CAISEYQTSGRAWQFF.